Each of the 25 T cell receptor beta chains below was sequenced from the same sample in a study of vaccination effects on CD4 cells after COVID-19. Clones were sequenced by immunoSEQ multiplex PCR, and TCRdb holds only the in-frame ones, with some missing. Of some 68,000 clones listed, approximately 75% are singletons. Antigens of these TCRs are unknown. Sequencing in the ViraFEST assay came after antigen-specific CD4+ T cells had been expanded with viral peptide pools, which were used to stimulate PBMC. Following a 10-day culture, CD4+ T cells were purified. The healthy vaccine recipients, who had no prior SARS-CoV-2 infection, showed negative nucleocapsid antibodies. The sample was CD4+ T cells from PBMCs cultured with HCoV-OC43 spike peptides, taken before COVID-19 vaccination. Subset denoted: HCoV-OC43 spike overlapping peptide pool stimulation. Receptors originate from a human donor who received a COVID-19 vaccine.

CDR3 coding DNA: TGTGCCAGCAGCTTCCTACTGCAGTTGAACACCGGGGAGCTGTTTTTT. Protein product: CASSFLLQLNTGELFF. V and J are TRBV13 and TRBJ2-2; D is uncertain. Germline V lookup: CDR1 PRHDT, CDR2 FYEKMQ (reference sequence). V was shortened by 3 bases and J by 1 base, with 12 bases between the two germline ends. The length of the CDR3 is 16 residues.

The rearrangement joins TRBV6-5 to TRBJ1-1; 11 bases fit TRBD1. Trimming at V came to 9 bases and at J to 4 bases, leaving 4 bases not matched to a gene. The CDR3 is 13 residues long. Germline V gene sequence: CDR1 MNHEY, CDR2 SVGAGI. The CDR3 nucleotides are TGTGCCAGTTCGGGGACAGGGGGCACTGAAGCTTTCTTT. This gives the protein CASSGTGGTEAFF.

This clone was observed a few times. V usage is TRBV4-2 and J usage is TRBJ1-3; D may be TRBD1 (5 bases). The CDR3 consists of 17 residues. Trimming removed 2 bases at V and 0 bases at J, with 14 bases between. Germline values: CDR1 LGHNA, CDR2 YNFKEQ. CDR3 sequence (DNA): TGTGCCAGCAGCCAAACCCTCACAGGAGTCTCTGGAAACACCATATATTTT. Translation gives CASSQTLTGVSGNTIYF.

A note on this clone: The junction shows a germline mismatch at one end, possibly a read error. The rearrangement uses TRBV5-6 and TRBJ2-5, with 10 bases that match TRBD1. The CDR3 consists of 14 residues. Germline V gene data show CDR1 as SGHDT and CDR2 as YYEEEE. The CDR3 sequence: CVSSRQGAGETQYF. The CDR3 DNA is TGTGTCAGCAGCCGACAGGGGGCAGGGGAGACCCAGTACTTC.

This chain connects TRBV20-1 to TRBJ1-2; the D is unclear. There are 11 residues in the CDR3. The V end lost 5 bases, the J end lost 7 bases, and 11 bases lay between the germline ends. Germline CDR1 reads DFQATT; CDR2 reads SNEGSKA (reference sequence). In DNA, the CDR3 is TGCAGTGCTGGCTCCTGGAGTGGCTACACCTTC. Translating gives CSAGSWSGYTF.

The chain carries TRBV5-1 and TRBJ2-3; D not certain. Germline V gives CDR1 SGHRS, CDR2 YFSETQ. The CDR3 totals 13 residues. Deletions cut 4 bases from V and 4 bases from J, with 10 bases between. CDR3 amino acids: CASSEPRADTQYF. In DNA form, the CDR3 reads TGCGCCAGCAGCGAACCGAGAGCAGATACGCAGTATTTT.

V usage is TRBV5-1 and J usage is TRBJ2-3; no definite D call. The CDR3 contains 14 residues. V lost 3 bases and J lost 4, with 12 bases in between. Germline-derived CDR1 and CDR2 are SGHRS and YFSETQ. The CDR3 loop reads CASSSSTTPDTQYF. The CDR3 region has the DNA TGCGCCAGCAGCTCGTCAACCACACCAGATACGCAGTATTTT.

This clone has only a few counts. This chain links TRBV5-1 with TRBJ1-1, with D unresolved. The V end lost 0 bases, the J end lost 4 bases, and 16 bases lay between the germline ends. Germline V lookup: CDR1 SGHRS, CDR2 YFSETQ. CDR3 length: 16 residues. CDR3 loop: CASSLAGEGIGTEAFF. The CDR3 nucleotides read TGCGCCAGCAGCTTGGCCGGGGAGGGTATAGGCACTGAAGCTTTCTTT.

The rearrangement joins TRBV9 to TRBJ1-1; D gene ambiguous. Germline V CDR1 and CDR2: SGDLS, YYNGEE. Deletions cut 4 bases from V and 3 bases from J, with 16 bases between. The CDR3 is 15 amino acids. The CDR3 sequence: CASSPLHSGDTEAFF. The DNA for the CDR3 is TGTGCCAGCAGCCCCCTGCACAGTGGGGACACTGAAGCTTTCTTT.

The chain uses TRBV3-1 (or the pseudogene TRBV3-2) and TRBJ2-5; D possibly corresponds to TRBD2 (7 bases). Germline CDR1 LGHDT, CDR2 YNNKEL (reference sequence). This CDR3 contains 15 residues. V gave up 4 bases and J gave up 4 bases, with 16 bases separating them. The CDR3 protein is CASSPQMGGRETQYF. The DNA of the CDR3 is TGTGCCAGCAGCCCCCAGATGGGGGGGCGAGAGACCCAGTACTTC.

The chain employs TRBV30 and TRBJ1-1; D may be TRBD1 (5 bases). Deletions cut 5 bases from V and 11 bases from J, with 15 bases between. The CDR3 covers 11 residues. In germline, CDR1 is GTSNPN, CDR2 SVGIG (reference sequence). The DNA for the CDR3 is TGTGCCTGGGCCCGGGACCGCTTGGCTTTCTTT. It yields the protein CAWARDRLAFF. Full variable domain (outside the CDR3, taken from reference TRBV30 and TRBJ1-1): SQTIHQWPATLVQPVGSPLSLECTVEGTSNPNLYWYRQAAGRGLQLLFYSVGIGQISSEVPQNLSASRPQDRQFILSSKKLLLSDSGFYLCAWARDRLAFFGQGTRLTVV.

The rearrangement joins TRBV10-1 to TRBJ2-7, with 11 bases identical to TRBD1. The CDR3 contains 12 residues. Looked up from germline, CDR1 is WNHNN and CDR2 is SYGVQD (reference sequence). Trimming removed 4 bases from V and 12 bases from J; junction bases left unmatched: 5. This chain's CDR3 is CASSAGTGGLYV. The CDR3 DNA reads as TGCGCCAGCAGTGCCGGGACAGGGGGTTTGTACGTC.

The rearrangement links TRBV5-1 to TRBJ2-5, with TRBD2 matching over 9 bases. After removal of 0 bases from V and 0 bases from J, the junction contained 3 bases not matched to a gene. The CDR3 totals 16 residues. CDR1 is SGHRS, CDR2 YFSETQ, per germline. In nucleotides, the CDR3 is TGCGCCAGCAGCTTGGGAGCGGGGGGCAACCAAGAGACCCAGTACTTC. Protein sequence: CASSLGAGGNQETQYF.

The count of this clone is one. The chain carries TRBV7-2 and TRBJ1-6; no definite D call. This CDR3 comprises 15 residues. Germline-derived CDR1 and CDR2 are SGHTA and FQGNSA. V was cut by 5 bases and J by 0 bases, with 8 bases left in between. CDR3: CASSPARSYNSPLHF. The CDR3 DNA reads TGTGCCAGCAGCCCCGCGCGCTCCTATAATTCACCCCTCCACTTT.

The rearrangement uses TRBV9 and TRBJ2-2; D is ambiguous. Per the germline V gene, CDR1 is SGDLS and CDR2 is YYNGEE. Trimming stripped 0 bases from V and 7 bases from J, with 7 bases between. CDR3 size: 13 residues. In DNA form, the CDR3 reads TGTGCCAGCAGCGTAGAAGGCCGCGGGGAGCTGTTTTTT. Translation gives CASSVEGRGELFF.

This rearrangement joins TRBV24-1 to TRBJ2-1; D is perhaps TRBD1 or TRBD2 (5 bases each). V dropped 5 bases and J dropped 13 bases, with 17 bases sitting between them. The CDR3 has 13 residues. Germline CDR1 reads KGHDR; CDR2 reads SFDVKD. The CDR3 spells CATSGPGRTRQFF. The CDR3 DNA is TGTGCCACCAGTGGCCCAGGGAGAACGAGACAGTTCTTC.

The V call is TRBV15, the J call TRBJ1-2; 9 bases fit TRBD1. J gave up 6 bases and V 5 bases, and 10 bases lay outside the gene matches. From germline, CDR1 is LNHNV and CDR2 YYDKDF (reference sequence). This CDR3 is 15 amino acids long. In DNA form, the CDR3 reads TGTGCCACCAGCCGGACAGGGGCCAGTTCCAATGGCTACACCTTC. This codes for CATSRTGASSNGYTF.

This clone occurred a few times. This chain connects TRBV19 to TRBJ2-6; D not resolved. Germline CDR1 LNHDA, CDR2 SQIVND (reference sequence). This CDR3 contains 17 residues. The V end was cut by 4 bases, the J end by 1 base, with 14 bases between. The CDR3 reads CASSTDRSSSGANVLTF. The CDR3, as DNA: TGTGCCAGTAGTACCGATAGGTCTAGTTCTGGGGCCAACGTCCTGACTTTC.

This clone was counted between two and nine times. V is TRBV2 and J is TRBJ1-2; D is possibly TRBD1 (5 bases). Germline CDR1 is SNHLY and CDR2 is FYNNEI. This CDR3 has 12 residues. Trimming stripped 4 bases from V and 4 bases from J, with 7 bases between. The CDR3 region is CASSGGLYGYTF. CDR3 DNA sequence: TGTGCCAGCAGTGGGGGCCTCTATGGCTACACCTTC.

This clone was seen a single time. The chain links TRBV6-5 to TRBJ2-1; TRBD1 aligns across 7 bases. The CDR3 runs to 15 residues. V was pared by 6 bases and J by 7 bases, with 12 bases of the junction left unmatched. Germline CDR1 reads MNHEY; CDR2 reads SVGAGI. CDR3 nucleotides: TGTGCCAGCAGCTACACCGGGACAGCACCTAATGAGCAGTTCTTC. Protein sequence: CASSYTGTAPNEQFF.

The V gene is TRBV7-3, the J gene TRBJ2-3, with 11 bases matching TRBD2. The CDR3 length is 15 residues. Trimming removed 5 bases from V and 6 bases from J; junction bases left unmatched: 7. Germline V lookup: CDR1 SGHTA, CDR2 FQGTGA. The CDR3 DNA reads as TGTGCCAGCAGCCAACCGGGACTAGCGGTGGATACGCAGTATTTT. Protein sequence: CASSQPGLAVDTQYF.

The chain has TRBV6-2 or TRBV6-3 and TRBJ2-4; 7 nucleotides line up with TRBD2. The CDR3 contains 17 residues. J was trimmed by 0 bases and V by 5 bases; bases with no gene match: 10. The V gene's germline CDR1 is MNHEY and CDR2 SVGEGT. The CDR3 protein is CASSQRASGLAKNIQYF. The CDR3 DNA is TGTGCCAGCAGTCAGAGGGCTAGCGGACTAGCCAAAAACATTCAGTACTTC.

The sample holds a few counts of this clone. The gene calls are TRBV5-1 and TRBJ1-3; D remains ambiguous. Germline CDR1 and CDR2: SGHRS and YFSETQ. Trimming shortened V by 5 bases and J by 5 bases, and 14 bases separated the two germline ends. The CDR3 totals 14 residues. The CDR3 reads CASRRPEERNTIYF. The DNA of the CDR3 is TGCGCCAGCAGAAGACCCGAGGAGAGAAACACCATATATTTT.

The rearrangement joins TRBV30 to TRBJ1-6, with TRBD1 matching over 9 bases. From germline, CDR1 is GTSNPN and CDR2 SVGIG (reference sequence). The CDR3 totals 16 residues. V gave up 3 bases and J gave up 7 bases; unmatched junction bases: 10. The CDR3 region is CAWRTYPGQGNSPLHF. The CDR3, as DNA: TGTGCCTGGAGGACCTACCCGGGACAGGGAAATTCACCCCTCCACTTT.

Concerning this clone itself: Other DNA sequences in the sample encode the same CDR3. The chain is built from TRBV24-1 and TRBJ2-3; D is unclear. Trimming pared 0 bases from V and 3 bases from J, leaving 3 bases between. The CDR3 sequence is 13 residues long. From germline, CDR1 is KGHDR and CDR2 SFDVKD. This CDR3 is CATSDLVTDTQYF. The DNA of the CDR3 is TGTGCCACCAGTGATTTGGTTACAGATACGCAGTATTTT.